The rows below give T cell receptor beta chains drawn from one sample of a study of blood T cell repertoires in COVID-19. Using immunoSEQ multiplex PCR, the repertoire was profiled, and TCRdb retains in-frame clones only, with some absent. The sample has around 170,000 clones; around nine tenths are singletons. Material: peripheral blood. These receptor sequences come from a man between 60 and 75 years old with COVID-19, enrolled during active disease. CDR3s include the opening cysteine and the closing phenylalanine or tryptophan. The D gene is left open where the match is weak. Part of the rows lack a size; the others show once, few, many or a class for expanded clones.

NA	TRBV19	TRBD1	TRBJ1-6	TGTGCCAGTAGCCCGGGACAGGGAAGTGGACCCCTCCACTTT	CASSPGQGSGPLHF
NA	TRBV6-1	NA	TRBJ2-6	TGTGCCAGCAGTGAGACAAGCTCTGGGGCCAACGTCCTGACTTTC	CASSETSSGANVLTF
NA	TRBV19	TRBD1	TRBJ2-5	TGTGCCAGTAGTATAGGGGGCTCCGGGACAGGGGCGAGCCAGTACTTC	CASSIGGSGTGASQYF
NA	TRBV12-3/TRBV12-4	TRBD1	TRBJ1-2	TGTGCCAGCAGTTTGGGGACAGGCGTCTACACCTTC	CASSLGTGVYTF
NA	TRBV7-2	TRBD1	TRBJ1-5	TGTGCCAGCAGCCCCGACAGGGACTGGCCCCAGCATTTT	CASSPDRDWPQHF
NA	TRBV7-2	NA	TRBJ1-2	TGTGCCAGCAGCTTTGGGCGCTATGGCTACACCTTC	CASSFGRYGYTF
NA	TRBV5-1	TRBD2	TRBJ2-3	TGCGCCAGCAGCTTCCCTAGCGGCGTCACAGATACGCAGTATTTT	CASSFPSGVTDTQYF
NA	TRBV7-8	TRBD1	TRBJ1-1	TGTGCCAGCAGCTCTGCAGGGACAGGGGGCAGGGCTTTCTTT	CASSSAGTGGRAFF
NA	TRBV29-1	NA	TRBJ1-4	TGCAGCGTCGTTACAGGGCTTAATGAAAAACTGTTTTTT	CSVVTGLNEKLFF
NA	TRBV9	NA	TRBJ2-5	TGTGCCAGCAGCTCCTTACTATTTTCAGAGACCCAGTACTTC	CASSSLLFSETQYF
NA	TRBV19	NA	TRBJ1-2	TGTGCCAGTAGGCCAAAGATCTCAGGGGTGAATAACTATGGCTACACCTTC	CASRPKISGVNNYGYTF
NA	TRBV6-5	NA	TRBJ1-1	TGTGCCAGCAGGACAGGATTAAACACTGAAGCTTTCTTT	CASRTGLNTEAFF
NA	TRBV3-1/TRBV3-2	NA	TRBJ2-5	TGTGCCAGCAGCCAATCTGGCCGCAGGCGTCATCCTCAAGAGACCCAGTACTTC	CASSQSGRRRHPQETQYF
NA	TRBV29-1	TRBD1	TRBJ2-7	TGCAGCGTTGAAAGACAGGGGGCCTACGAGCAGTACTTC	CSVERQGAYEQYF
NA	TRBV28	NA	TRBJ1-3	TGTGCCAGCGTAAACTCTGGAAACACCATATATTTT	CASVNSGNTIYF
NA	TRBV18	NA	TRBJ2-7	TGTGCCAGCTCACCACAAGGGGGCTCCTACGAGCAGTACTTC	CASSPQGGSYEQYF
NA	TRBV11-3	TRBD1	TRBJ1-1	TGTGCCAGCAGCTCCAGGGGGCTCAGGGACACTGAAGCTTTCTTT	CASSSRGLRDTEAFF
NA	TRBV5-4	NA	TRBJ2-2	TGTGCCAGCAGCTTGGACAGGAACACCGGGGAGCTGTTTTTT	CASSLDRNTGELFF
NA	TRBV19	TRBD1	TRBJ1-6	TGTGCCAGTAGTCTCTACCCCGGACAGGATAATTCACCCCTCCACTTT	CASSLYPGQDNSPLHF
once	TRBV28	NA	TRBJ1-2	TGTGCCAGCAGTTTACTTTCCCCAGGGTTATCTCGGGGCTACACCTTC	CASSLLSPGLSRGYTF
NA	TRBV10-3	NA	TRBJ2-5	TGTGCCATCAGTGAGGCGGGGTCAGAACAAGAGACCCAGTACTTC	CAISEAGSEQETQYF
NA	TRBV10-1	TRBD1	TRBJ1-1	TGCGCCAGCAGTGTAGGACAGGGTCGGAACACTGAAGCTTTCTTT	CASSVGQGRNTEAFF
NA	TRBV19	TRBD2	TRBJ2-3	TGTGCCAGTAGTATAGGGGGGACTAGCGTGACAGATACGCAGTATTTT	CASSIGGTSVTDTQYF
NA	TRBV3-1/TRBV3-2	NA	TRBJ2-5	TGTGCCAGCAGCCAAGATGGCATCTCTGGGGGCGAAGAGACCCAGTACTTC	CASSQDGISGGEETQYF
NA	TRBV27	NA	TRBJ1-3	TGTGCCAGCAGGCCGGCGACAGCCCCTGGAAACACCATATATTTT	CASRPATAPGNTIYF
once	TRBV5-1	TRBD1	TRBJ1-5	TGCGCCAGCAGCTTGGGAGGGGGCATGGGCAATCAGCCCCAGCATTTT	CASSLGGGMGNQPQHF
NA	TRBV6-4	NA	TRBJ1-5	TGTGCCAGCAGTGCAGAAATCAATCAGCCCCAGCATTTT	CASSAEINQPQHF
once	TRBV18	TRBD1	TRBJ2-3	TGTGCCAGCACCCGACAGGGCGACAGAGATACGCAGTATTTT	CASTRQGDRDTQYF
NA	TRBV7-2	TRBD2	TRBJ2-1	TGTGCCAGCAGGTTGGACCCACTGGGACTAGCGGGAAACTATGAGCAGTTCTTC	CASRLDPLGLAGNYEQFF
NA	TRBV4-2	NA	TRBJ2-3	TGTGCCAGCAGCCCCCTCGGAATTAGCTCGGCCACAGATACGCAGTATTTT	CASSPLGISSATDTQYF
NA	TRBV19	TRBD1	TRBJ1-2	TGTGCCAGTAGTACCCGCCAGGGGGCGTCTGGCTACACCTTC	CASSTRQGASGYTF
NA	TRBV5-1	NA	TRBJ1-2	TGCGCCAGCAGCGTGAGGGATAACTATGGCTACACCTTC	CASSVRDNYGYTF
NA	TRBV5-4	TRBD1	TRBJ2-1	TGTGCCAGCAGCCCTGGACAGGTAAACAATGAGCAGTTCTTC	CASSPGQVNNEQFF
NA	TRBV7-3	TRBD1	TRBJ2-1	TGTGCCAGCAGCAAACAGGGGGCGTCTTTCAATGAGCAGTTCTTC	CASSKQGASFNEQFF
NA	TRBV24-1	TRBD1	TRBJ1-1	TGTGCCACCAGCGACGCCCGGACAGGGCCGAACACTGAAGCTTTCTTT	CATSDARTGPNTEAFF
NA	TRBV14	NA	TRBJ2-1	TGTGCCAGCAGCCAGACCAGACGGGGGAGTGGGCAGTTCTTC	CASSQTRRGSGQFF
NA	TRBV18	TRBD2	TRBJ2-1	TGTGCCAGCTCACCACGCACTAGCGGCCCAGAGGAGCAGTTCTTC	CASSPRTSGPEEQFF
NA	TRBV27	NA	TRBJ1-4	TGTGCCAGCGGTTACCGGGAAGAAAAACTGTTTTTT	CASGYREEKLFF